This passage covers 14 T cell receptor beta chains from one sample sequenced in a study of T-cell reconstitution after alpha-beta-depleted transplantation in children. For TCRbeta, the library was prepared with unique molecular identifiers. TCRdb analysed the PCR reads with MiXCR anew, one entry per CDR3 protein. The top ten hold roughly 2% of the sample, which has 7,000 to 9,500 distinct CDR3 sequences, around 32% seen once. The sample in question was peripheral blood, obtained 60 days after TCRalphabeta/CD19-depleted stem cell transplant. The receptors stem from a boy less than two years old who had a stem cell transplant for SCID, so the T cells may come from the graft donor.

Within the sample, this clonotype is medium-sized. The genes are TRBV5-1 and TRBJ1-1, with D tentatively TRBD1 (6 bases). The CDR3 has 21 residues. Germline CDR1 reads SGHRS; CDR2 reads YFSETQ. V was shortened by 3 bases and J by 6 bases, with 36 bases between the two germline ends. CDR3 region: CASSSRYFRDIGLNGRAEAFF. The CDR3 DNA reads TGCGCCAGCAGCTCGAGATACTTCCGGGACATCGGACTAAATGGGAGGGCTGAAGCTTTCTTT.

This rearrangement joins TRBV10-3 to TRBJ2-2; D is possibly TRBD2 (7 bases). From germline, CDR1 is ENHRY and CDR2 SYGVKD. CDR3 length equals 16 residues. Trimming shortened V by 0 bases and J by 6 bases, and 14 bases separated the two germline ends. CDR3 sequence: CAISESVGGRAGELFF. DNA for the CDR3: TGTGCCATCAGTGAGTCCGTCGGGGGGCGGGCCGGGGAGCTGTTTTTT.

The rearrangement uses TRBV4-1 and TRBJ2-7; the D is unclear. V was pared by 0 bases and J by 3 bases, with 6 bases between. This CDR3 spans 13 amino acids. Germline V gene lookup returns CDR1 MGHRA and CDR2 YSYEKL. The CDR3 protein is CASSQEANYEQYF. For the CDR3, the DNA is TGCGCCAGCAGCCAAGAAGCGAACTACGAGCAGTACTTC.

In this sample, this clonotype is medium-sized. This rearrangement joins TRBV7-3 to TRBJ2-3; TRBD1 matches at 10 bases. The germline V gene encodes CDR1 SGHTA and CDR2 FQGTGA. The trim removed 5 bases at V and 4 bases at J, leaving 6 bases unmatched. The CDR3 consists of 15 residues. This CDR3 reads CASSRQGAWADTQYF. CDR3 nucleotides: TGTGCCAGCAGCCGACAGGGGGCATGGGCAGATACGCAGTATTTT.

This clonotype is judged medium-sized. CDR3 residues: CASSQGPLKQYF. The CDR3 DNA reads TGCGCCAGCAGCCAGGGGCCGCTCAAGCAGTACTTC. The rearrangement joins TRBV5-1 to TRBJ2-7; a possible D gene is TRBD1 (6 bases). CDR3 length: 12 amino acids. The germline V gene has CDR1 SGHRS and CDR2 YFSETQ. Deletions cut 4 bases from V and 8 bases from J, with 13 bases between. The whole variable domain, filled in from reference TRBV5-1 and TRBJ2-7, reads KAGVTQTPRYLIKTRGQQVTLSCSPISGHRSVSWYQQTPGQGLQFLFEYFSETQRNKGNFPGRFSGRQFSNSRSEMNVSTLELGDSALYLCASSQGPLKQYFGPGTRLTVT.

This clonotype is termed medium-sized (0.01 to 0.1%). This sequence joins TRBV5-1 and TRBJ2-6; TRBD1 agrees at 7 bases. Germline V gene sequence: CDR1 SGHRS, CDR2 YFSETQ. The J segment lost 2 bases and the V segment lost 2 bases, leaving 4 bases of the junction unmatched. The CDR3 consists of 16 residues. The chain's CDR3 is CASSFTDRAGANVLTF. In DNA form, the CDR3 reads TGCGCCAGCAGCTTCACCGACAGGGCTGGGGCCAACGTCCTGACTTTC. Combining the CDR3 with reference TRBV5-1 and TRBJ2-6 gives the whole variable domain KAGVTQTPRYLIKTRGQQVTLSCSPISGHRSVSWYQQTPGQGLQFLFEYFSETQRNKGNFPGRFSGRQFSNSRSEMNVSTLELGDSALYLCASSFTDRAGANVLTFGAGSRLTVL.

This clonotype came up many times. The chain has TRBV5-1 and TRBJ1-6; D possibly corresponds to TRBD1 (5 bases). The germline gives CDR1 SGHRS, CDR2 YFSETQ. The CDR3 has 18 residues. The V and J ends lost 4 bases and 7 bases respectively, with 24 bases between them. The CDR3 bases are TGCGCCAGCAGCCACGCCTCCCCCACGGGGGACGGGAATTCACCCCTCCACTTT. The encoded protein is CASSHASPTGDGNSPLHF.

The sample holds many counts of this clonotype. This chain links TRBV20-1 with TRBJ1-5; tentatively, D is TRBD1 (5 bases). The CDR3 totals 15 residues. V dropped 3 bases and J dropped 7 bases, with 19 bases sitting between them. From germline, CDR1 is DFQATT and CDR2 SNEGSKA (reference sequence). CDR3 bases: TGCAGTGCTAGTGAGGACACAATGGGGGGGCAGCCCCAGCATTTT. It encodes CSASEDTMGGQPQHF.

This clonotype is categorized as medium-sized. The rearrangement joins TRBV20-1 to TRBJ2-3; no clear D gene. Germline V gene data show CDR1 as DFQATT and CDR2 as SNEGSKA (reference sequence). This CDR3 has 14 amino acids. V lost 4 bases, J lost 3 bases, and 14 bases lay in between. CDR3 in DNA: TGCAGTGCTAAGCCAGGCTACCAGACAGATACGCAGTATTTT. Translated, it gives CSAKPGYQTDTQYF.

By its share, this clonotype is medium-sized. The chain joins TRBV5-6 to TRBJ2-1, with 9 nucleotides matching TRBD1. The V gene end was trimmed by 5 bases and the J gene end by 6 bases; junction bases not matched to a gene: 21. Germline lookup yields CDR1 SGHDT and CDR2 YYEEEE. This CDR3 is 19 amino acids long. The CDR3 is CASRGGPRNRDRDPNEQFF. The CDR3 DNA is TGTGCCAGCAGGGGGGGCCCGAGAAACCGGGACAGGGATCCCAATGAGCAGTTCTTC. Based on the CDR3 plus reference TRBV5-6 and TRBJ2-1, the full variable domain is DAGVTQSPTHLIKTRGQQVTLRCSPKSGHDTVSWYQQALGQGPQFIFQYYEEEERQRGNFPDRFSGHQFPNYSSELNVNALLLGDSALYLCASRGGPRNRDRDPNEQFFGPGTRLTVL.

The table lists this clonotype with many counts. The J gene is TRBJ2-1, the V gene TRBV20-1, with 9 bases aligning to TRBD1. J was trimmed by 2 bases and V by 6 bases; bases with no gene match: 26. The V gene's germline CDR1 is DFQATT and CDR2 SNEGSKA (reference sequence). This CDR3 contains 21 residues. The CDR3, as DNA: TGCAGTGCCAGCAAGGGGTCGAACGCCCAGGGACAGGGTATCGCCTACAATGAGCAGTTCTTC. Its protein is CSASKGSNAQGQGIAYNEQFF.

This clonotype is medium-sized in the sample. The chain carries TRBV5-1 and TRBJ1-1; D call uncertain. This CDR3 contains 11 residues. CDR1 and CDR2 from the germline V gene are SGHRS and YFSETQ. V was trimmed by 6 bases and J by 6 bases, leaving 9 bases between them. CDR3 bases: TGCGCCAGCACCCTGAATGCTGAAGCTTTCTTT. The encoded protein is CASTLNAEAFF.

This clonotype has ten or more counts. The chain links TRBV11-2 to TRBJ1-1; no clear D. Trimming removed 4 bases at V and 1 base at J, with 19 bases between. This CDR3 is 17 amino acids long. The germline CDR1 and CDR2 sequences are SGHAT and FQNNGV. CDR3: CASSSIKEGRRNTEAFF. The CDR3 DNA is TGTGCCAGCAGCTCTATTAAGGAGGGCAGAAGGAACACTGAAGCTTTCTTT.

This clonotype was recorded at least ten times. The chain combines TRBV2 with TRBJ2-3; 10 nucleotides align to TRBD1. The CDR3 is 14 amino acids. Germline CDR1 is SNHLY and CDR2 is FYNNEI. Germline trimming cut 6 bases from V and 3 bases from J; bases unmatched to any gene: 3. CDR3 in amino acids: CASRGTGETDTQYF. The CDR3 DNA sequence: TGTGCCAGCAGGGGGACAGGGGAGACAGATACGCAGTATTTT.